This T cell receptor beta chain emerged from a study of CD4 T cells in relation to SARS-CoV-2 and coronaviruses (dated by TCRdb to the early 2020s). Regarding the complete study: The ViraFEST assay cultured PBMCs with antigen for around nine days, then sequenced TCR beta CDR3s to find antigen-specific clonal expansions. An HIV-1 Nef peptide pool or a culture without peptide was used as the negative reference condition. Patient-derived lymphoblastoid cell lines were used to map the HLA restriction of shared crossreactive spike epitopes. Memory CD4+ T cell crossreactivity between SARS-CoV-2 and common cold coronavirus spike proteins was assessed at the TCR clonotype level in the study. The Adaptive Biotechnologies TCR-sequencing kit was used to sequence samples from a few pre-COVID donors and the naive versus memory experiments, whereas other data were Illumina-based. Expansion assays from other donors in the study were sequenced with a different, Illumina-based TCR-beta assay. Overall results and qualifications from the work: Crossreactive clones showed significantly weaker SARS-CoV-2-driven expansion than monoreactive clones, consistent with antigenic imprinting. Because the crossreactivity analysis focused on spike protein, crossreactivity against other viral proteins was not assessed. Pre-pandemic and post-infection samples were not both contributed by any donor, so tracing of the source of pre-existing responses was limited. The study was limited by small numbers of patients and tested TCRs. Roughly 70% of donors had memory CD4+ clonotypes that crossrecognized SARS-CoV-2 and at least one common cold coronavirus spike.

Library creation used the immunoSEQ multiplex PCR assay. The original pipeline was this. Preprocessing removed nonproductive sequences and CDR3s not starting with C, not ending with F or W, or shorter than 7 amino acids. Antigen-specific clonotypes were called with the MANAFEST web app on the basis of expansion relative to the reference and to other culture wells. A clone counted as positive if significantly expanded in 2 of 3 replicate wells versus the reference culture at FDR below 0.05. For a clone to be considered positive, significant expansion relative to all other tandem wells and an odds ratio above 5 were also required. CDR3 homology was measured as pairwise Levenshtein distance, computed with the stringdist R package after trimming three terminal residues from each end. TCRdb mirrors the immuneACCESS table, restricted to in-frame sequences. Some clones are absent from its copies; in checked studies, under half trace to an unresolved V gene, and the reason for the others is unknown. That table gives V, J and clone size, and the DNA gave D and trimming. Across this sample there are roughly 12,000 clones, with roughly 80% seen only once. Roughly 14% of the sample lies in the top ten.

V trim: 0 bases; J trim: 3 bases; unmatched bases: 6. Based on the germline V gene (reference sequence), the CDR1 and CDR2 sequences are LNHNV and YYDKDF. The CDR3 starts with the cysteine, ends with the phenylalanine, and has 17 residues. Only the CDR3 DNA stays, 51 bases, in frame from base 1. A note on this clone: Its antigen has not been determined. No much larger clone exists at a distance of one base, and base qualities are not known.

CD4+ T cells from unexposed donors were collected before the COVID-19 pandemic (2011-2018). After around 11 days of culture, CD4+ T cells were isolated with the EasySep CD4+ T cell isolation kit. As far as cell numbers permitted, CD4+ T cells from unexposed donors were tested for reactivity against SARS-CoV-2 S and N as well as four spike pools from common cold coronaviruses. Each well held approximately 2.1 million PBMCs cultured in IMDM containing 5% human AB serum and around 10 IU/ml IL-2. Half of the culture medium was replaced with fresh IL-2-containing medium on days 3 and 7. Each peptide culture condition was generally run in triplicate replicate wells. The leukapheresis product used for the unexposed donors was purchased from a commercial source. PBMCs were isolated from leukapheresis product or whole blood by Ficoll-Paque PLUS gradient centrifugation. PBMCs were either cryopreserved at -140 degrees C or used fresh in the expansion assay. The QIAamp Micro DNA Kit was used to extract genomic DNA from the CD4+ T cells.

In this chain, TRBV15 is recombined with TRBJ2-3, and TRBD1 matches 10 of the central bases. The source of this sequence is a human donor in good health. The sequenced material came from CD4+ T cells from PBMCs, cultured in vitro. The CDR3 in this case is CATSRDGTGDPTDTQYF. The nucleotides are TGTGCCACCAGCAGAGACGGGACAGGGGACCCAACAGATACGCAGTATTTT. Here the CDR3 is joined to the reference TRBV15 and TRBJ2-3 genes, and the full variable domain is: DAMVIQNPRYQVTQFGKPVTLSCSQTLNHNVMYWYQQKSSQAPKLLFHYYDKDFNNEADTPDNFQSRRPNTSFCFLDIRSPGLGDTAMYLCATSRDGTGDPTDTQYFGPGTRLTVL.